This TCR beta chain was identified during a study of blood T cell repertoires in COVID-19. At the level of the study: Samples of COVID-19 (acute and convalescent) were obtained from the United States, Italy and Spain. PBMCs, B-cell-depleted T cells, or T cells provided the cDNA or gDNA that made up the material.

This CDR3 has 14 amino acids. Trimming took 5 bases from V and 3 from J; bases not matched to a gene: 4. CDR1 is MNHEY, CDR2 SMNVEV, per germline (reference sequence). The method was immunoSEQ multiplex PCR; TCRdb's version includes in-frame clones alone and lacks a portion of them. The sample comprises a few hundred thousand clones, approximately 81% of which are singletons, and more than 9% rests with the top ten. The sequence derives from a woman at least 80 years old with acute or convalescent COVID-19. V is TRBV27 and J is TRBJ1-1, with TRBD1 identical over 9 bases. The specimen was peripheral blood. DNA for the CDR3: TGTGCCAGCAGTATACGGGACAGGGACACTGAAGCTTTCTTT. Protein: CASSIRDRDTEAFF.